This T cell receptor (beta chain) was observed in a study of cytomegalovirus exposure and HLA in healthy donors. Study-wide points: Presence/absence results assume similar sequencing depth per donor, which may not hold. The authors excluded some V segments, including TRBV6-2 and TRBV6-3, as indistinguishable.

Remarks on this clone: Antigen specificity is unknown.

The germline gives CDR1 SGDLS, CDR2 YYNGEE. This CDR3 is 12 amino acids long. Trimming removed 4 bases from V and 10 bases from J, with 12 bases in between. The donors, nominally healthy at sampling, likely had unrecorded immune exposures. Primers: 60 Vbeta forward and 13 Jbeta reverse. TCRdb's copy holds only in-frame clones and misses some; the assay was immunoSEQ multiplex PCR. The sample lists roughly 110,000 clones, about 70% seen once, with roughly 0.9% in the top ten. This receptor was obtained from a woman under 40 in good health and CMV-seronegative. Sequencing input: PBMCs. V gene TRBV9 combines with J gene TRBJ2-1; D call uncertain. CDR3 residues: CASSTPGWEQFF. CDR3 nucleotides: TGTGCCAGCAGCACTCCCGGGTGGGAGCAGTTCTTC.